These 10 T cell receptor beta chains were sequenced from one sample in a study of cytomegalovirus exposure and HLA in healthy donors. The PCR contained 60 Vbeta and 13 Jbeta primers. Generated by immunoSEQ multiplex PCR, the TCRdb table keeps only in-frame clones and is missing some. The profile shows about 120,000 clones, approximately 79% of them singletons. Material for sequencing was PBMCs. The receptors derive from a young man in good health and CMV-seronegative.

The chain recombines TRBV19 with TRBJ1-2; TRBD1 is a possible D gene (6 bases). The germline CDR1 and CDR2 sequences are LNHDA and SQIVND (reference sequence). CDR3 length: 18 residues. Trimming removed 6 bases at V and 7 bases at J, with 30 bases between. The CDR3 DNA reads TGTGCCAGTAGCCGAGGGGACATAAGCTTCCCTCCCCAGACTGGCTACACCTTC. It specifies CASSRGDISFPPQTGYTF.

CDR3 residues: CAIGGGTGGEETQYF. CDR3 in DNA: TGTGCCATCGGGGGGGGGACAGGGGGCGAAGAGACCCAGTACTTC. The rearrangement joins TRBV10-3 to TRBJ2-5, with 12 nucleotides matching TRBD1. The CDR3 length is 15 residues. From germline, CDR1 is ENHRY and CDR2 SYGVKD. V lost 8 bases to trimming and J lost 3 bases; unmatched junction nucleotides: 7.

Comment on this clone: Other DNA sequences in this specimen translate into the identical CDR3. The V gene is TRBV4-1, the J gene TRBJ1-1, with D possibly TRBD1 on 6 matching bases. Germline V CDR1 and CDR2: MGHRA, YSYEKL. Trimming removed 4 bases from V and 5 bases from J, with 14 bases in between. The CDR3 extends over 14 amino acids. The CDR3 nucleotides read TGCGCCAGCAGCCCCCGCACAGGGCAGACTGAAGCTTTCTTT. This sequence encodes CASSPRTGQTEAFF.

The CDR3: CASSLAGGASSYEQYF. In DNA form, the CDR3 reads TGTGCCAGCAGCTTGGCCGGGGGGGCCAGCTCCTACGAGCAGTACTTC. This chain links TRBV5-4 with TRBJ2-7; 8 bases match TRBD2. The CDR3 spans 16 residues. J gave up 0 bases and V 0 bases, and 5 bases lay outside the gene matches. Per germline, CDR1 SGHNT and CDR2 YYREEE (reference sequence).

The table lists this clone with a few counts. This chain uses TRBV28 with TRBJ1-4, with 8 bases lining up with TRBD1. With V trimmed by 5 bases and J by 7 bases, 18 bases remained unmatched. CDR3 length equals 18 residues. The V gene's germline CDR1 is MDHEN and CDR2 SYDVKM. CDR3 amino acids: CASSLRAGGGFFAEKLFF. CDR3 DNA sequence: TGTGCCAGCAGTCTACGGGCAGGGGGCGGGTTCTTCGCTGAAAAACTGTTTTTT.

This clone appeared a few times. J is TRBJ1-1 and V is TRBV27, with D possibly TRBD1 on 5 matching bases. Trimming took off 4 bases at V and 1 base at J, with 13 bases between the two ends. This CDR3 has 15 residues. Germline V gene data show CDR1 as MNHEY and CDR2 as SMNVEV (reference sequence). The CDR3 DNA reads as TGTGCCAGCAGTTCCTTACAGGCTCCGAACACTGAAGCTTTCTTT. It encodes CASSSLQAPNTEAFF.

The chain is built from TRBV10-3 and TRBJ2-5; 8 nucleotides align to TRBD1. The end of the DNA is better explained by TRBJ2-7, so the J call may be wrong. CDR1 and CDR2 from the germline V gene are ENHRY and SYGVKD. The CDR3 sequence is 12 residues long. CDR3 in DNA: TGTGCCATCAGCGGACAGGGCTACGAGCAGTACTTC. Amino acids: CAISGQGYEQYF.

This rearrangement joins TRBV7-9 to TRBJ1-4; maybe TRBD1 (5 bases). Germline V lookup: CDR1 SEHNR, CDR2 FQNEAQ (reference sequence). The CDR3 totals 14 residues. Trimming removed 7 bases at V and 6 bases at J, with 15 bases between. CDR3: CASTQAGRDEKLFF. CDR3 sequence (DNA): TGTGCCAGCACCCAGGCGGGGCGCGATGAAAAACTGTTTTTT.

This clone appeared a single time. As DNA, the CDR3 is TGTGCCAGCAGCTCACGGACAGTCACAGATACGCAGTATTTT. This gives the protein CASSSRTVTDTQYF. The rearrangement joins TRBV5-4 to TRBJ2-3, with a weak D call TRBD1 (6 bases). This CDR3 spans 14 amino acids. V shed 3 bases and J shed 2 bases, with 10 bases lying between them. Germline CDR1 is SGHNT and CDR2 is YYREEE (reference sequence).

This sequence joins TRBV5-6 and TRBJ1-2; D is possibly TRBD1 (6 bases). V lost 3 bases to trimming and J lost 4 bases, with 19 bases between them. The V gene's germline CDR1 is SGHDT and CDR2 YYEEEE. The CDR3 is made up of 16 amino acids. CDR3 residues: CASSSIRTDFFYGYTF. Written as DNA, the CDR3 is TGTGCCAGCAGCTCGATCCGGACAGATTTTTTCTATGGCTACACCTTC.